The clone carrying this T cell receptor beta chain came up a few times. These data originate in a study of cytomegalovirus exposure and HLA in healthy donors. Primers for the PCR totalled 60 Vbeta and 13 Jbeta. Method: immunoSEQ multiplex PCR; TCRdb's copy keeps in-frame clones and lacks some. The sample gives around 140,000 clones, approximately 82% of which show up once; around 3.4% is in the top ten. The length of the CDR3 is 14 residues. Per germline, CDR1 SGHRS and CDR2 YFSETQ. Trimming removed 4 bases from V and 5 bases from J, with 15 bases in between. The clonotype comes from a man aged 40-49 years in good health and CMV-seronegative. Sample: PBMCs. The rearrangement uses TRBV5-1 and TRBJ1-1; D unresolved. The CDR3 protein is CASSGRPGETEAFF. The CDR3 DNA follows: TGCGCCAGCAGCGGCAGGCCAGGTGAGACTGAAGCTTTCTTT.